The rows below give T cell receptor beta chains drawn from one sample of a study of shared clonotypes between healthy human individuals. Libraries were prepared by immunoSEQ multiplex PCR; TCRdb keeps only in-frame clonotypes and omits some of them. The sample lists approximately 1.5 million clones, 98% to 99% occurring once. Material for sequencing was naive CD4+ T cells sorted from blood. These receptors all come from a man between 25 and 39 years old in good health. CDR3s include the opening cysteine and the closing phenylalanine or tryptophan. The D gene is left open where the match is weak. Clone size appears in some rows only: once, few, many, or a class for an expanded clone.

DNA	CDR3	D	V	size	J
TGCGCCAGCAGCGCGGGATCGGGACAGGGAATCTCTCTGGGTGCTTTCTTT	CASSAGSGQGISLGAFF	TRBD1	TRBV5-1	once	TRBJ1-1
TGTGTCAGAAGCTTAGGCGACCCCCGGGGTTCCGAGCAGTACTTC	CVRSLGDPRGSEQYF	.	TRBV7-5	.	TRBJ2-7
TGTGCCAGCAGTACCGGGACAGGGAGGGGCGAGACCCAGTACTTC	CASSTGTGRGETQYF	TRBD1	TRBV7-3	.	TRBJ2-5
TGTGCCAGCAGCTTGCGGAGTCTAGCGGGGGGATACGAGCAGTACTTC	CASSLRSLAGGYEQYF	TRBD2	TRBV5-4	.	TRBJ2-7
TGTGCCAGCAGCTACCCCCTAGGGGCGGGAGGAGATGAGCAGTTCTTC	CASSYPLGAGGDEQFF	TRBD2	TRBV14	.	TRBJ2-1
TGTGCCAGCAGCGGAGACAGGGGTGGGGCCAACGTCCTGACTTTC	CASSGDRGGANVLTF	TRBD1	TRBV5-6	.	TRBJ2-6
TGCGCCAGCAGCCCAGAGGGATCCAATCGAATCTCCGAGCAGTACTTC	CASSPEGSNRISEQYF	.	TRBV5-1	.	TRBJ2-7
TGCGCCAGCAGCCCTCAGGGGGCAGGTAATGAGCAGTTCTTC	CASSPQGAGNEQFF	TRBD1	TRBV5-1	.	TRBJ2-1
TGTGCCAGCTCAACGGGACTAGGAACTAACACCGGGGAGCTGTTTTTT	CASSTGLGTNTGELFF	TRBD2	TRBV18	.	TRBJ2-2
TGTGCCAGCTACGAGGGGGGACAGGGGGCTTACGAGCAGTACTTC	CASYEGGQGAYEQYF	TRBD1	TRBV28	.	TRBJ2-7
TGTGCCAGCAGCTTGATGGGTCTCGGGGAGCTGTTTTTT	CASSLMGLGELFF	.	TRBV5-5	.	TRBJ2-2
TGCGCCAGCAGCTTGGTCGGCCCTACCTACGAGCAGTACTTC	CASSLVGPTYEQYF	.	TRBV5-1	once	TRBJ2-7
TGTGCCAGCAGCCCCGAGGGGGTTCTAGCGGGAGGATACGGGTTGGTGGCCGGGGAGACCCAGTACTTC	CASSPEGVLAGGYGLVAGETQYF	TRBD2	TRBV9	.	TRBJ2-5
TGTGCCAGCCGCCGGGACCACTACGAGCAGTACTTC	CASRRDHYEQYF	.	TRBV2	.	TRBJ2-7
TGTGCCAGCAGTTTAAGCGGGAGCTCGACAGATACGCAGTATTTT	CASSLSGSSTDTQYF	TRBD2	TRBV28	.	TRBJ2-3
TGCGCCAGCAGCCCCTACAGCCAAGATACGCAGTATTTT	CASSPYSQDTQYF	.	TRBV5-1	.	TRBJ2-3
TGTGCCAGCAGCTTAAAGGGACTAGACTTTGCGAACACCGGGGAGCTGTTTTTT	CASSLKGLDFANTGELFF	TRBD2	TRBV7-8	.	TRBJ2-2
TGTGCCAGCCACCTAGCGGGAGGGCCGGTAGATACGCAGTATTTT	CASHLAGGPVDTQYF	TRBD2	TRBV6-5	.	TRBJ2-3
TGTGCCAGCAGTGCCGGGACTAGCGGGACAGATACGCAGTATTTT	CASSAGTSGTDTQYF	TRBD2	TRBV6-4	.	TRBJ2-3
TGCAGCGTTGAGGGAACGGTTTTGGGTAATGAGCAGTTCTTC	CSVEGTVLGNEQFF	.	TRBV29-1	once	TRBJ2-1
TGTGCCAGTACGGTTAGCGGGAGGAGAGGAGTTACAGATACGCAGTATTTT	CASTVSGRRGVTDTQYF	TRBD2	TRBV19	.	TRBJ2-3
TGTGCCAGCACCCGGAGTGTCGGAGAGACCCAGTACTTC	CASTRSVGETQYF	.	TRBV7-3	.	TRBJ2-5